Given below is one TCR beta chain in context. These data originate in a study of blood T cell repertoires in COVID-19. About the study: There were acute and convalescent COVID-19 samples, and they came from the United States, Italy and Spain. T cells, B-cell-depleted T cells, or PBMCs provided the cDNA or gDNA that served as material.

V was pared by 6 bases and J by 7 bases, with 16 bases between. The CDR3 is 14 amino acids. Germline V CDR1 and CDR2: MNHNY, SVGAGI (reference sequence). In the original processing: Quantification of nucleated cells was approximated via reference gene primer amplification. Sequencing was performed with immunoSEQ multiplex PCR; in TCRdb, only in-frame clones are kept and a portion is missing. The V and J calls and clone size come from that table; D and trimming were worked out from the DNA. Of about 240,000 clones listed, around 90% are singletons. The specimen was peripheral blood. The chain combines TRBV6-6 with TRBJ2-1, with D possibly TRBD1 on 5 matching bases. The clonotype was recovered from a man in his sixties who had recovered from COVID-19. DNA of the CDR3: TGTGCCAGCAGCTCCTACCACAAGGGGAATGAGCAGTTCTTC. This encodes CASSSYHKGNEQFF.